The entry below describes one TCR beta chain. V shed 4 bases and J 2 bases; nucleotides not matched to a gene: 5. CDR1 is SGHTA and CDR2 is FQGNSA in the germline V gene. The CDR3 covers 17 residues. The data derive from a study of blood T cell repertoires in COVID-19. Study-wide background: Donors in the United States, Italy and Spain gave samples during acute or convalescent COVID-19.

As originally analysed: Reference gene primer amplification in the assay estimated nucleated cell counts. Profiling relied on immunoSEQ multiplex PCR, and the TCRdb table lists in-frame clones only, not all of them. V, J and clone size are taken as reported in that table, and D and trimming were inferred from the DNA itself. The sample carries approximately 220,000 clones, about 87% recorded once. The chain has TRBV7-2 and TRBJ2-6; the match to TRBD1 covers 10 bases. The origin of this receptor is a man aged 55 to 70 with acute or convalescent COVID-19. The sequenced sample was peripheral blood. In DNA, the CDR3 is TGTGCCAGCAGCTCCGGGACAGGGGAGACTGGGGCCAACGTCCTGACTTTC. This encodes CASSSGTGETGANVLTF.